This record covers a single T cell receptor (beta chain). Its cognate antigen is unknown. The data derive from a study of shared clonotypes between healthy human individuals. Clones were read by immunoSEQ multiplex PCR, and TCRdb kept only the in-frame ones, dropping some. The table has about 800,000 clones, about 96% seen once. This CDR3 contains 15 residues. Germline CDR1 MGHRA, CDR2 YSYEKL. With 4 bases clipped from V and 4 bases from J, the junction kept 7 bases outside the gene matches. General study results and limits: Shared clonotypes across all four donors exceeded non-shared ones in generation probability.

Naive CD8 cells lacked CD45RO, underwent positive selection for CCR7 and left out terminally differentiated effector memory CD45RA+ cells. The source material was naive CD8+ T cells sorted from blood. The J gene is TRBJ2-7, the V gene TRBV4-1, with 10 positions matching TRBD2. This clonotype was sampled from a man under 40 in good health. The CDR3 sequence: CASSPTSGVGYEQYF. The CDR3 region has the DNA TGCGCCAGCAGCCCCACTAGCGGGGTCGGTTACGAGCAGTACTTC.